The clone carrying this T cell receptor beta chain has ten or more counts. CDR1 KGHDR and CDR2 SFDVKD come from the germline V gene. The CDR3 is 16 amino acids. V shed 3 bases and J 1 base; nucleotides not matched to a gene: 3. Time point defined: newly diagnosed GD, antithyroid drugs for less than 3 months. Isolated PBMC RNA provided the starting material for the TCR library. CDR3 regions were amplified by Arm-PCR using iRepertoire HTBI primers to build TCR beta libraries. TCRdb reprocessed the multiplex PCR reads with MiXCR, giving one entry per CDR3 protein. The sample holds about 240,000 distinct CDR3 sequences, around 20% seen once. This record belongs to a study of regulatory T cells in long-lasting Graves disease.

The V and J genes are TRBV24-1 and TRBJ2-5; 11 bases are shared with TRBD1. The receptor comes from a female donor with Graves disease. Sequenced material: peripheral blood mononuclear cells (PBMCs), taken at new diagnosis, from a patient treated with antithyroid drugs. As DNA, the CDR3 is TGTGCCACCAGTGATCCGGGACAGGGGGTCCAAGAGACCCAGTACTTC. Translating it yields CATSDPGQGVQETQYF.